One and the same sample provided the 10 T cell receptor beta chains below, sequenced in a study of cytomegalovirus exposure and HLA in healthy donors. With 60 Vbeta and 13 Jbeta primers, the PCR was carried out. Produced via immunoSEQ multiplex PCR; TCRdb's table is partial and in-frame only. The profile shows about 160,000 clones, approximately 80% of them singletons. The sequenced sample was PBMCs. Receptors were obtained from a man aged 25 to 40 in good health and CMV-seropositive.

This rearrangement joins TRBV2 to TRBJ2-5, with 13 bases identical to TRBD2. V shed 6 bases and J 2 bases; nucleotides not matched to a gene: 12. CDR3 length: 18 residues. Germline values: CDR1 SNHLY, CDR2 FYNNEI. The CDR3 here is CASSPRGLAGPGQETQYF. The DNA of the CDR3 is TGTGCCAGCAGCCCCCGGGGACTAGCGGGACCGGGGCAAGAGACCCAGTACTTC.

This chain uses TRBV2 with TRBJ2-2; TRBD2 agrees at 10 bases. The V segment lost 7 bases and the J segment 7 bases; nucleotides outside the gene matches: 9. The CDR3 has 15 residues. Per germline, CDR1 SNHLY and CDR2 FYNNEI. The CDR3 sequence: CASIRAGGQIGELFF. CDR3 DNA sequence: TGTGCCAGCATTCGAGCGGGGGGGCAGATCGGGGAGCTGTTTTTT.

This chain uses TRBV7-9 with TRBJ2-7; TRBD1 agrees at 7 bases. The germline gives CDR1 SEHNR, CDR2 FQNEAQ (reference sequence). V shed 4 bases, J shed 3 bases, and the junction held 9 bases outside the gene matches. This CDR3 has 15 residues. For the CDR3, the DNA is TGTGCCAGCAGCTCGCACAGGGGTAGGTTCTACGAGCAGTACTTC. Translation: CASSSHRGRFYEQYF.

This clone was seen a few times. Written as DNA, the CDR3 is TGTGCCAGCAGCTTAGCACTAGCGGGGGGGCAGGATGAGCAGTTCTTC. The encoded protein is CASSLALAGGQDEQFF. The chain combines TRBV7-9 with TRBJ2-1, with TRBD2 matching over 13 bases. CDR3 size: 16 residues. V trimming: 0 bases; J trimming: 8 bases; junction bases outside the gene matches: 4. Germline-derived CDR1 and CDR2 are SEHNR and FQNEAQ (reference sequence).

This sequence joins TRBV18 and TRBJ1-1; TRBD1 might be the D (5 bases). CDR1 and CDR2 (germline): KGHSH, LQKENI. The CDR3 runs 14 residues. V dropped 0 bases and J dropped 4 bases, with 9 bases sitting between them. CDR3 amino acids: CASSPPYRTTEAFF. The DNA of the CDR3 is TGTGCCAGCTCACCACCCTACAGGACCACTGAAGCTTTCTTT.

The chain uses TRBV6-6 and TRBJ2-7; 7 bases are shared with TRBD1. Germline lookup yields CDR1 MNHNY and CDR2 SVGAGI (reference sequence). The CDR3 extends over 13 amino acids. Trimming removed 5 bases from V and 2 bases from J; junction bases left unmatched: 3. The CDR3 bases are TGTGCCAGCAGTACGGGACAGCCCTACGAGCAGTACTTC. Translated: CASSTGQPYEQYF.

The chain uses TRBV6-5 and TRBJ2-7; D may be TRBD1 (6 bases). This CDR3 has 11 amino acids. Germline V gene data show CDR1 as MNHEY and CDR2 as SVGAGI. V lost 5 bases, J lost 7 bases, and 9 bases lay in between. The CDR3 here is CASSQGQEQYF. The CDR3 DNA reads TGTGCCAGCAGTCAAGGACAGGAGCAGTACTTC.

This chain connects TRBV5-1 to TRBJ2-5; no definite D call. Near its end, the DNA agrees better with TRBJ2-7, so the J call may be wrong. Germline lookup yields CDR1 SGHRS and CDR2 YFSETQ. The CDR3 length is 12 residues. Here the CDR3 DNA reads TGCGCCAGCAGTTCATTTAACTACGAGCAGTACTTC. Protein sequence: CASSSFNYEQYF.

The genes are TRBV29-1 and TRBJ2-7; 9 bases map to TRBD1. Germline assignment: CDR1 SQVTM and CDR2 ANQGSEA. The V and J ends lost 2 bases and 7 bases, in that order; junction bases with no gene match: 6. The CDR3 has 13 residues. CDR3 in DNA: TGCAGCGTTGAAAAGGGACAGGGCATGGAGCAGTACTTC. Translated, it gives CSVEKGQGMEQYF.

This clone was observed a single time. The chain employs TRBV2 and TRBJ2-2; weak D call: TRBD2 (7 bases). CDR1 and CDR2 (germline): SNHLY, FYNNEI. CDR3 length: 19 residues. Trimming shortened V by 7 bases and J by 0 bases, and 24 bases separated the two germline ends. CDR3 bases: TGTGCCAGCACCGAAGGTTTCAAAGGGGGGGGCGCGAACACCGGGGAGCTGTTTTTT. This sequence encodes CASTEGFKGGGANTGELFF. The full variable domain, in which reference TRBV2 and TRBJ2-2 provide the parts outside the CDR3, is EPEVTQTPSHQVTQMGQEVILRCVPISNHLYFYWYRQILGQKVEFLVSFYNNEISEKSEIFDDQFSVERPDGSNFTLKIRSTKLEDSAMYFCASTEGFKGGGANTGELFFGEGSRLTVL.